This TCR beta chain was captured by sequencing in a study of cytomegalovirus exposure and HLA in healthy donors. Study-wide results and caveats: Evidence from a later analysis indicated that most CMV-associated TCR beta chains looked HLA-restricted. Later analysis indicated greater clonal expansion among HLA-associated TCR beta chains than among equally common other chains. Segments of the TCR beta V type were, in most cases, productive about 90% or about 30% of the time in an earlier analysis. A later analysis found common viral pathogens apparently linked to several of the most significant clusters.

Vbeta (60) and Jbeta (13) primers were used in the PCR. Some clones are missing from TCRdb's copy, which holds only in-frame ones; the method was immunoSEQ multiplex PCR. The listing contains roughly 120,000 clones. Points on this clone: The antigen remains undetermined.

Germline V gene sequence: CDR1 MDHEN, CDR2 SYDVKM. The CDR3 runs 16 residues. V was pared by 5 bases and J by 7 bases, with 13 bases of the junction left unmatched. The chain joins TRBV28 to TRBJ1-5; TRBD1 matches 8 bases. This receptor was taken from a man aged 35-49 years in good health and CMV-seronegative. Sequencing was done on a sample of PBMCs. The DNA of the CDR3 is TGTGCCAGCAGTACCGGGACAGGTCGCCCGGGGCAGCCCCAGCATTTT. Amino acids: CASSTGTGRPGQPQHF.